These 18 T cell receptor beta chains were sequenced from one sample in a study of pediatric ulcerative colitis. Only in-frame clones appear in the TCRdb table, and some are missing; sequencing was by immunoSEQ multiplex PCR. The sample consists of tens of thousands of clones, 60% to 85% of them appearing once. Rectal tissue came from one to two pinch biopsies taken at colonoscopy. Sequencing used gut tissue. The source is a boy aged 5-17 years with severe ulcerative colitis.

The gene calls are TRBV5-6 and TRBJ2-1, with D possibly TRBD1 on 5 matching bases. The CDR3 is 15 residues long. Trimming stripped 0 bases from V and 0 bases from J, with 7 bases between. The V gene's germline CDR1 is SGHDT and CDR2 YYEEEE. The chain's CDR3 is CASSLGQSSYNEQFF. Here the CDR3 DNA reads TGTGCCAGCAGCTTGGGACAGAGCTCCTACAATGAGCAGTTCTTC.

This chain uses TRBV15 with TRBJ2-3; 8 nucleotides match TRBD2. The CDR3 runs 15 residues. With 6 bases clipped from V and 3 bases from J, the junction kept 8 bases outside the gene matches. Germline lookup yields CDR1 LNHNV and CDR2 YYDKDF (reference sequence). This CDR3 is CATRSGLEGTDTQYF. The CDR3 DNA follows: TGTGCCACCAGGTCGGGACTAGAGGGGACAGATACGCAGTATTTT.

This clone was observed a handful of times. The rearrangement uses TRBV7-2 and TRBJ1-1, with D possibly matching TRBD1 (5 bases). The CDR3 consists of 13 residues. The V gene's germline CDR1 is SGHTA and CDR2 FQGNSA. The V and J ends lost 3 bases and 4 bases respectively, with 9 bases between them. In DNA form, the CDR3 reads TGTGCCAGCAGCTTCAGCAGGGTCACTGAAGCTTTCTTT. Protein product: CASSFSRVTEAFF.

The V call is TRBV7-2, the J call TRBJ2-2; TRBD2 agrees at 7 bases. The CDR3 has 19 residues. Unmatched junction bases numbered 16, after V lost 5 bases and J lost 1 base. Germline V lookup: CDR1 SGHTA, CDR2 FQGNSA. CDR3 in amino acids: CASSKRGLVGVENTGELFF. The DNA of the CDR3 is TGTGCCAGCAGCAAAAGAGGACTAGTGGGGGTCGAGAACACCGGGGAGCTGTTTTTT.

In regard to this clone: A read error may account for a junction end that differs from germline. The genes are TRBV23-1 and TRBJ2-1; 9 bases match TRBD1. TRBV23-1 is sorted into the ORF group, with uncertain function. This CDR3 contains 16 residues. The CDR3 loop reads CASSLGTGTCYSEQFF. CDR3 coding DNA: TGCGCCAGCAGTTTGGGGACAGGGACATGTTACAGTGAGCAGTTCTTC.

The chain has TRBV7-3 and TRBJ2-7; D is unclear. CDR1 is SGHTA, CDR2 FQGTGA, per germline. Trimming shortened V by 7 bases and J by 7 bases, and 17 bases separated the two germline ends. The CDR3 is 13 residues long. CDR3 amino acids: CASTSPPAREQYF. For the CDR3, the DNA is TGTGCCAGCACCTCTCCCCCGGCTCGTGAGCAGTACTTC.

This chain joins TRBV27 and TRBJ1-1; maybe TRBD1 (5 bases). The CDR3 length is 15 residues. Germline V gene data show CDR1 as MNHEY and CDR2 as SMNVEV (reference sequence). Trimming stripped 7 bases from V and 0 bases from J, with 15 bases between. CDR3 sequence reads: CASKGREGMNTEAFF. CDR3 nucleotides: TGTGCCAGCAAGGGACGGGAGGGCATGAACACTGAAGCTTTCTTT.

The chain links TRBV27 to TRBJ1-1; D is ambiguous. Germline values: CDR1 MNHEY, CDR2 SMNVEV (reference sequence). The CDR3 has 14 residues. Trimming cost V 6 bases and J 1 base, with 12 bases left between them. Here the CDR3 DNA reads TGTGCCAGCAGGACGGGTAGGGAGAACACTGAAGCTTTCTTT. Translating gives CASRTGRENTEAFF.

The rearrangement joins TRBV6-6 to TRBJ2-7, with a possible D match to TRBD2 (5 bases). Deletions cut 0 bases from V and 2 bases from J, with 8 bases between. Germline-derived CDR1 and CDR2 are MNHNY and SVGAGI (reference sequence). The CDR3 consists of 14 residues. The CDR3 sequence: CASSYSGLPYEQYF. The CDR3 DNA reads as TGTGCCAGCAGTTACTCAGGACTTCCCTACGAGCAGTACTTC.

This clone was seen more than once but under ten times. This sequence joins TRBV6-4 and TRBJ2-1, with D possibly TRBD1 on 6 matching bases. V was shortened by 0 bases and J by 8 bases, with 17 bases between the two germline ends. The CDR3 contains 16 residues. Germline CDR1 and CDR2: MRHNA and SNTAGT. The CDR3 is CASSDSILGTIDEQFF. CDR3 nucleotide sequence: TGTGCCAGCAGTGACTCTATATTAGGGACAATCGATGAGCAGTTCTTC.

CDR3 coding DNA: TGTGCCAGCAGCTTGGAATATAACACTGAAGCTTTCTTT. Translating it yields CASSLEYNTEAFF. V gene TRBV7-9 combines with J gene TRBJ1-1; D is undetermined. CDR3 length equals 13 residues. Deletions cut 3 bases from V and 2 bases from J, with 7 bases between. Germline V CDR1 and CDR2: SEHNR, FQNEAQ (reference sequence).

This chain joins TRBV5-6 and TRBJ2-6; no clear D gene. V lost 2 bases, J lost 3 bases, and 3 bases lay in between. This CDR3 comprises 13 residues. Germline loops: CDR1 SGHDT, CDR2 YYEEEE. The CDR3 DNA sequence: TGTGCCAGCAGCTTCGGTGGGGCCAACGTCCTGACTTTC. As protein: CASSFGGANVLTF.

CDR3 in amino acids: CASSLVGTSYEQYF. The CDR3, as DNA: TGTGCCAGCAGCTTAGTGGGCACCTCCTACGAGCAGTACTTC. The chain employs TRBV7-8 and TRBJ2-7; D is unresolved. Germline assignment: CDR1 SGHVS and CDR2 FQNEAQ. V was cut by 1 base and J by 0 bases, with 7 bases left in between. The CDR3 consists of 14 residues.

V usage is TRBV6-5 and J usage is TRBJ1-2; D gene ambiguous. CDR3 length: 15 amino acids. Trimming pared 7 bases from V and 3 bases from J, leaving 18 bases between. Germline V CDR1 and CDR2: MNHEY, SVGAGI. CDR3 protein: CASKGGRARDYGYTF. The CDR3 bases are TGTGCCAGCAAGGGCGGGAGGGCGAGGGACTATGGCTACACCTTC.

The rearrangement uses TRBV5-5 and TRBJ1-5; weak D call: TRBD1 (5 bases). CDR1 SGHKS and CDR2 YYEKEE come from the germline V gene (reference sequence). Trimming took 4 bases from V and 0 from J, leaving 14 bases between them. This CDR3 spans 16 amino acids. The CDR3 region is CASSLYDRYSNQPQHF. Here the CDR3 DNA reads TGTGCCAGCAGCCTATATGACAGATATAGCAATCAGCCCCAGCATTTT.

Concerning this clone: Since no conserved phenylalanine or tryptophan closes the CDR3, a read error is the likely cause. The genes are TRBV6-5 and TRBJ1-6, with D unresolved. Germline V CDR1 and CDR2: MNHEY, SVGAGI. Deletions cut 2 bases from V and 10 bases from J, with 15 bases between. This CDR3 comprises 15 residues. The CDR3 reads CASSYRREGSSPLHL. As DNA, the CDR3 is TGTGCCAGCAGTTACCGGAGGGAGGGAAGCTCACCCCTCCACCTT.

This clone was seen once. The rearrangement joins TRBV4-1 to TRBJ2-7, with a weak D call TRBD2 (5 bases). The germline V gene encodes CDR1 MGHRA and CDR2 YSYEKL. There are 18 residues in the CDR3. Trimming pared 0 bases from V and 0 bases from J, leaving 18 bases between. CDR3 coding DNA: TGCGCCAGCAGCCAAGACGGGAACAGTTTTTGGGGCTCCTACGAGCAGTACTTC. Its protein is CASSQDGNSFWGSYEQYF.

This chain connects TRBV7-2 to TRBJ2-7, with 8 bases fitting TRBD1. With V trimmed by 4 bases and J by 3 bases, 5 bases remained unmatched. Germline V lookup: CDR1 SGHTA, CDR2 FQGNSA. This CDR3 has 14 residues. The CDR3 protein is CASSSGQGYYEQYF. CDR3 DNA: TGTGCCAGCAGCTCCGGACAGGGATACTACGAGCAGTACTTC.